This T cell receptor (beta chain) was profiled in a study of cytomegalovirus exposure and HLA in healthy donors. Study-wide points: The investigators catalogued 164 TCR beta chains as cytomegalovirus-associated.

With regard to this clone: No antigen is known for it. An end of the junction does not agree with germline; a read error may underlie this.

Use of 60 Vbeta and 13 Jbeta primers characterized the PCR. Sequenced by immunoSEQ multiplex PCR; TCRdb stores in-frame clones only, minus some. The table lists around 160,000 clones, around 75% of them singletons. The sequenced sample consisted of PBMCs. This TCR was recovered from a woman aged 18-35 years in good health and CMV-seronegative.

CDR3 loop: CSAWSGQEHRGAVF. In DNA, the CDR3 is TGCAGCGCATGGTCGGGACAGGAACACCGGGGAGCTGTTTTT. The V call is TRBV29-1, the J call TRBJ2-2; 8 bases line up with TRBD1. Germline CDR1 is SQVTM and CDR2 is ANQGSEA. The CDR3 loop spans 14 amino acids.